One T cell receptor (beta chain) is described in this entry. What it binds is unknown. The CDR3 runs to 15 residues. V shed 8 bases and J 7 bases; nucleotides not matched to a gene: 8. The data were taken from a study of post-analysis software for immune sequencing data. Unique molecular identifiers had been added to the TCR beta cDNA libraries. Each batch of roughly 0.9 to 10 million T cells produced 450,000 to 500,000 cDNA molecules. TCRdb reanalysed the PCR reads using MiXCR and keeps one entry per CDR3 protein. The sample has approximately 770,000 distinct CDR3 sequences; around 42% are singletons. Study outcomes and limitations: Five or six TRBV segments were significantly more frequent in patients than in controls. TRBV5-6, TRBV5-1 and TRBV20-1 were among these segments.

The chain joins TRBV12-3 or TRBV12-4 to TRBJ2-1; the match to TRBD2 covers 13 bases. The sample comprised blood. The source is a girl aged 10 to 17 with multiple sclerosis. CDR3 coding DNA: TGTGCCAGCCGAATAGGACTAGCGGGAGTAAATGAGCAGTTCTTC. Its translation is CASRIGLAGVNEQFF.